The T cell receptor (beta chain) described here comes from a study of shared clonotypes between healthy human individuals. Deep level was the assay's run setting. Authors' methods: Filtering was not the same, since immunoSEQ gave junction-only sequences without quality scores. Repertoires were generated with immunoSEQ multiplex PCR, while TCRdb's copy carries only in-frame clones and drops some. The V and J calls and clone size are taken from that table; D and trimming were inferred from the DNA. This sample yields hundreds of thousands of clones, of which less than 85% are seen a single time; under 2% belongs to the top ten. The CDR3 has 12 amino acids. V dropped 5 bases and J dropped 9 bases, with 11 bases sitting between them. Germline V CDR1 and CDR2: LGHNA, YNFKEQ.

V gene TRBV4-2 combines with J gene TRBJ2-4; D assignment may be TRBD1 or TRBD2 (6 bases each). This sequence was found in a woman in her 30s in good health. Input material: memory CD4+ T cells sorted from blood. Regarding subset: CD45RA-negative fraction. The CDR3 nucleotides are TGTGCCAGCAGCTTAGGGGGGAGCATTCAGTACTTC. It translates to CASSLGGSIQYF.